This paragraph covers one T cell receptor beta chain sequence. The V end lost 0 bases, the J end lost 4 bases, and 7 bases lay between the germline ends. Germline V CDR1 and CDR2: MNHEY, SMNVEV (reference sequence). This CDR3 region has 14 residues. This record belongs to a study of T cell responses to AZD1222 COVID-19 vaccine. The assay was immunoSEQ multiplex PCR, and TCRdb's table has in-frame clones only and misses some. In the table there are around 60,000 clones, around 90% of which are singletons. This sample comprised peripheral blood, obtained 28 days after the second dose of the MenACWY control vaccine. This TCR was sampled from an adult who received the MenACWY meningococcal vaccine as a control. The chain recombines TRBV27 with TRBJ2-1; D gene unclear. The CDR3 region is CASSLSSVYNEQFF. CDR3 nucleotides: TGTGCCAGCAGTTTATCGAGTGTATACAATGAGCAGTTCTTC.